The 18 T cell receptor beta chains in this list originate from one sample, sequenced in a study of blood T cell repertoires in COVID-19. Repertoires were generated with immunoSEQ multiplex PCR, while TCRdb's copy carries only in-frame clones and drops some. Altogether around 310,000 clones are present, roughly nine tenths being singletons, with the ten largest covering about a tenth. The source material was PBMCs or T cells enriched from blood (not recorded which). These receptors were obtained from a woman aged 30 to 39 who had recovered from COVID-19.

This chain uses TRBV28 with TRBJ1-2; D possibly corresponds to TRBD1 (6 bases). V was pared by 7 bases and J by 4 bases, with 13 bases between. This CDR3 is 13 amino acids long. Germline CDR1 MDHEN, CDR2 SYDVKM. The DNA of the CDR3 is TGTGCCAGCAACGAGGACAGACCCTATGGCTACACCTTC. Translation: CASNEDRPYGYTF.

Here the CDR3 reads CASSPPSQNTEAFF. The CDR3 DNA follows: TGTGCCAGCTCACCACCGTCACAGAACACTGAAGCTTTCTTT. The rearrangement links TRBV18 to TRBJ1-1; no firm D call. The V end was cut by 0 bases, the J end by 1 base, with 6 bases between. The CDR3 runs to 14 residues. Germline values: CDR1 KGHSH, CDR2 LQKENI.

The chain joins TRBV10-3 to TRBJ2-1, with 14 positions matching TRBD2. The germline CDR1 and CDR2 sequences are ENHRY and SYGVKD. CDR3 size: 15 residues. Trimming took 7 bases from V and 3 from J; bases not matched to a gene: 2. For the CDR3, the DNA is TGTGCCATCAAGGGACTAGCGGGGGACTACAATGAGCAGTTCTTC. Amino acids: CAIKGLAGDYNEQFF.

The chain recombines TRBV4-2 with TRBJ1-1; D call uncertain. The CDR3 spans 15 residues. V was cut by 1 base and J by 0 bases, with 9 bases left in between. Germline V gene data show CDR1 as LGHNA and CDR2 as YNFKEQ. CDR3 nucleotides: TGTGCCAGCAGCCAAGGGCCCTTGGTGAACACTGAAGCTTTCTTT. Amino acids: CASSQGPLVNTEAFF.

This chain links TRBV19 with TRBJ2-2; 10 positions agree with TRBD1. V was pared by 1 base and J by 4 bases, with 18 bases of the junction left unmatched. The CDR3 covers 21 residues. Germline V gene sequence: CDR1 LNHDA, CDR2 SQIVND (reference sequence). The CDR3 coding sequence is TGTGCCAGTAGTATAGTTCTTGCGTCAGTCCCGCGACAGGGGGCCACCGGGGAGCTGTTTTTT. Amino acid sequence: CASSIVLASVPRQGATGELFF.

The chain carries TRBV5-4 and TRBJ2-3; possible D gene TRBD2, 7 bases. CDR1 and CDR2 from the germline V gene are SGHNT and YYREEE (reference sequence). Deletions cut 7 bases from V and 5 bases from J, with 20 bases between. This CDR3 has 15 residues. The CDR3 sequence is CASYRGGAEGDTQYF. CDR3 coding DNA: TGTGCCAGCTACCGTGGGGGGGCGGAGGGAGATACGCAGTATTTT.

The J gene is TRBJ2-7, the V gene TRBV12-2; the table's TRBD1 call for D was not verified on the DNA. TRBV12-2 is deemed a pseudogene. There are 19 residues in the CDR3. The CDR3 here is CASRLPNDGQDALFFEQYF. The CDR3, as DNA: TGTGCAAGTCGCTTACCGAATGACGGACAGGACGCCTTGTTCTTCGAGCAGTACTTC.

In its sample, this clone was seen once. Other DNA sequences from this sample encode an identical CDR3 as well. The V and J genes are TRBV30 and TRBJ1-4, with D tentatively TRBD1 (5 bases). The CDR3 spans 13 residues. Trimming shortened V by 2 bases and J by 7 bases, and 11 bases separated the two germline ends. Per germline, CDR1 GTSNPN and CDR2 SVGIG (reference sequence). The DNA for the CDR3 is TGTGCCTGGAGTCCGGGGGGGGGTGAAAAACTGTTTTTT. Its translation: CAWSPGGGEKLFF.

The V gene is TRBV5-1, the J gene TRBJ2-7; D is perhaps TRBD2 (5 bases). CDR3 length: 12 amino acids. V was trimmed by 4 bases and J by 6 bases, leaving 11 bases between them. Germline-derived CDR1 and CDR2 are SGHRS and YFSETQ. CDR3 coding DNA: TGCGCCAGCAGCATGCACCTAGCCGAGCAGTACTTC. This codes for CASSMHLAEQYF.

CDR3 in amino acids: CASSSVAGSISYEQYF. For the CDR3, the DNA is TGTGCCAGCAGCTCCGTTGCGGGCAGTATCTCCTACGAGCAGTACTTC. V gene TRBV7-9 combines with J gene TRBJ2-7, with D perhaps TRBD2 (5 bases). V was clipped by 4 bases and J by 0 bases, with 16 bases between them. This CDR3 has 16 amino acids. Germline lookup yields CDR1 SEHNR and CDR2 FQNEAQ (reference sequence).

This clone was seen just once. Written as DNA, the CDR3 is TGTGCCAGCAGTTTATTTGGGGGGATGGCTGAAGCTTTCTTT. This sequence encodes CASSLFGGMAEAFF. This sequence joins TRBV27 and TRBJ1-1; TRBD1 might be the D (5 bases). Looked up from germline, CDR1 is MNHEY and CDR2 is SMNVEV (reference sequence). The V end lost 1 base, the J end lost 6 bases, and 12 bases lay between the germline ends. The CDR3 spans 14 residues.

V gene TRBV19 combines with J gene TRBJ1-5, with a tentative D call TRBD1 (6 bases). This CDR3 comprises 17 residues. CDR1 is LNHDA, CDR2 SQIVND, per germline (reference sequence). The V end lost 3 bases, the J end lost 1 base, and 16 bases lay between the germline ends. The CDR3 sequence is CASSIPPDRRSNQPQHF. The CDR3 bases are TGTGCCAGTAGTATCCCACCAGACAGGAGAAGCAATCAGCCCCAGCATTTT. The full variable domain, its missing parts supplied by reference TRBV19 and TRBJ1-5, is DGGITQSPKYLFRKEGQNVTLSCEQNLNHDAMYWYRQDPGQGLRLIYYSQIVNDFQKGDIAEGYSVSREKKESFPLTVTSAQKNPTAFYLCASSIPPDRRSNQPQHFGDGTRLSIL.

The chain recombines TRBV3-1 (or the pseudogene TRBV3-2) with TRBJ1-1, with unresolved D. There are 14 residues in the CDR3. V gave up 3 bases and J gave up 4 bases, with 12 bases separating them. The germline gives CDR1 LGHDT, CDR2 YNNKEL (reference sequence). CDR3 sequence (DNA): TGTGCCAGCAGCCACCATGAGGAGGGCACTGAAGCTTTCTTT. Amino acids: CASSHHEEGTEAFF.

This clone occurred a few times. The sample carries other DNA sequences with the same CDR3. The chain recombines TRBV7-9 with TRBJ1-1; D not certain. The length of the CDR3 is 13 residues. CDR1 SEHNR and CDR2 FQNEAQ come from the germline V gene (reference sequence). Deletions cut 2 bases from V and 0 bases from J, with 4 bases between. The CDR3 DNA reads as TGTGCCAGCAGCTTATATATGAACACTGAAGCTTTCTTT. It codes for CASSLYMNTEAFF.

This chain's CDR3 is CASSSRVDLKYNEQFF. CDR3 in DNA: TGTGCCAGCAGTTCCAGGGTAGATCTAAAGTACAATGAGCAGTTCTTC. This rearrangement joins TRBV3-1 (or the pseudogene TRBV3-2) to TRBJ2-1, with D possibly being TRBD1 (5 bases). Germline loops: CDR1 LGHDT, CDR2 YNNKEL (reference sequence). Trimming stripped 6 bases from V and 4 bases from J, with 19 bases between. The CDR3 covers 16 residues.

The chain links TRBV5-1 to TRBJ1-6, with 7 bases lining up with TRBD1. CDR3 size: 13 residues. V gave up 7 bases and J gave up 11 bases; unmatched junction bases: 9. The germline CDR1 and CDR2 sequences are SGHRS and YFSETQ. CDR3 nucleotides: TGCGCCAGCGGGGACAGCTCCGCGACACCCCTCCACTTT. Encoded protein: CASGDSSATPLHF.

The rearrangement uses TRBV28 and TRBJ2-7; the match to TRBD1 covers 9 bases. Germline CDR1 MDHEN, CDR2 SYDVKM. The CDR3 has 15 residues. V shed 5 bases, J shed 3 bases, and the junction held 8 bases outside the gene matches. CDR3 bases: TGTGCCAGCAGTACCACCCGGACAGGGGTCTACGAGCAGTACTTC. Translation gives CASSTTRTGVYEQYF.

CDR3 in amino acids: CASSQIQGGRYGYTF. The CDR3 DNA reads as TGCGCCAGCAGCCAAATTCAGGGAGGACGGTATGGCTACACCTTC. The chain recombines TRBV4-1 with TRBJ1-2, with D perhaps TRBD1 (5 bases). There are 15 residues in the CDR3. V lost 2 bases to trimming and J lost 5 bases, with 15 bases between them. Germline V lookup: CDR1 MGHRA, CDR2 YSYEKL.